This section outlines one T cell receptor beta chain sequence together with its context. Antigen unknown. The CDR3 contains 13 residues. From germline, CDR1 is SGHTA and CDR2 FQGTGA. V lost 4 bases to trimming and J lost 6 bases, with 10 bases between them. The source of the sample is a study of CD8 T cells in ankylosing spondylitis. General study points: Reported data indicate significant enrichment of disease-linked clones within matched ankylosing spondylitis synovial fluid. Existing reports had already noted some motif variants in reactive arthritis synovial fluid and blood. Clones that were linked to disease were CD8+ and were relatively rare in peripheral blood. Characteristic, it appeared, of ankylosing spondylitis blood was a TCR beta motif of several highly homologous variants.

By quantitative 5'-RACE with molecular barcodes, the TCR beta libraries were made. MiXCR, run by TCRdb on the 5' RACE reads, gives a single entry per CDR3 protein. This sample has fewer than 250,000 distinct CDR3 sequences; approximately 20% occur once, and the top ten carry about 42%. This TCR was sampled from a male donor with ankylosing spondylitis. The specimen was blood, either unsorted or a sorted T cell fraction (not recorded which). V is TRBV7-3 and J is TRBJ2-1; a weak D match, TRBD1 (5 bases). The DNA for the CDR3 is TGTGCCAGCAGCTCGACAGCCGGCAATGAGCAGTTCTTC. Translating gives CASSSTAGNEQFF.